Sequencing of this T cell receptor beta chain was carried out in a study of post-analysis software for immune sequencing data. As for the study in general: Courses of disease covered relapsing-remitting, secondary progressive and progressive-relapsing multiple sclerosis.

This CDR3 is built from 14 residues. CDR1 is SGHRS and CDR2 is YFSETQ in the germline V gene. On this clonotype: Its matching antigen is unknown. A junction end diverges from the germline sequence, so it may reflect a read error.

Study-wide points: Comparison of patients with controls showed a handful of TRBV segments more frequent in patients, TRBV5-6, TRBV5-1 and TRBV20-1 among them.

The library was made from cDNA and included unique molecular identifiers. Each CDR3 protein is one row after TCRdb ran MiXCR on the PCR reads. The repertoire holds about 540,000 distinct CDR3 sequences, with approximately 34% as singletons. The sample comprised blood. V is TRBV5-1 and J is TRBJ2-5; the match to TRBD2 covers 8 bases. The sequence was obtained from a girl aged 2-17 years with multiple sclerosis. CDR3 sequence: CASRGSGAQETQNF. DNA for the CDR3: TGCGCCAGCAGGGGTAGCGGGGCCCAAGAGACCCAGAACTTC.